A single sample is the source of the 10 T cell receptor beta chains below, sequenced in a study of T cells in localized non-small cell lung cancer. Using immunoSEQ multiplex PCR, the repertoire was profiled, and TCRdb retains in-frame clones only, with some absent. The sample lists hundreds of clones, roughly 25% occurring once. The starting material was normal lung tissue next to the tumor, obtained before any cancer treatment. The receptors shown here come from a male donor aged 60 or over with stage I lung adenocarcinoma.

This chain links TRBV25-1 with TRBJ2-5; the match to TRBD2 covers 8 bases. The CDR3 has 17 amino acids. V dropped 1 base and J dropped 5; count of bases not matched to a gene: 12. Germline lookup yields CDR1 MGHDK and CDR2 SYGVNS. The CDR3 protein is CASSESGRGGTGETQYF. The CDR3 DNA is TGTGCCAGCAGTGAATCCGGGAGGGGGGGCACCGGGGAGACCCAGTACTTC.

For this clone: One junction end disagrees with the germline gene, perhaps due to a read error. This chain connects TRBV27 to TRBJ2-1, with TRBD2 matching over 14 bases. This CDR3 contains 16 residues. The germline CDR1 and CDR2 sequences are MNHEY and SMNVEV (reference sequence). The CDR3 loop is CASSKRLAGGPYDQFF. The CDR3 DNA reads TGTGCCAGCAGCAAGAGACTAGCGGGGGGGCCTTATGATCAGTTCTTC.

The genes are TRBV18 and TRBJ2-5, with 8 bases fitting TRBD1. From germline, CDR1 is KGHSH and CDR2 LQKENI. The ends lost 6 bases at V and 4 bases at J; junction bases unmatched: 16. This CDR3 has 17 residues. The CDR3 region is CASSPTTGGREGETQYF. The DNA of the CDR3 is TGTGCCAGCTCGCCCACCACAGGGGGTAGAGAAGGAGAGACCCAGTACTTC.

A word on this clone: The missing conserved phenylalanine or tryptophan at the end of this CDR3 makes a read error likely. The DNA is omitted, as the CDR3 cannot be located on it reliably, and the CDR3 follows TCRdb's listing. The chain joins TRBV6-1 to TRBJ2-7. The CDR3 spans 14 amino acids, including both terminal residues. Germline CDR1 reads MNHNS; CDR2 reads SASEGT. The CDR3 reads CASSEVGSGRQQIL.

The CDR3 sequence is CASSSQGLVYEQYF. CDR3 DNA sequence: TGTGCCAGCAGCTCCCAGGGACTGGTCTACGAGCAGTACTTC. The chain carries TRBV11-3 and TRBJ2-7, with TRBD2 as a possible D gene (6 bases). CDR3 length: 14 residues. V dropped 4 bases and J dropped 3 bases, with 13 bases sitting between them. CDR1 is SGHNT and CDR2 is YENEEA in the germline V gene.

J is TRBJ1-3 and V is TRBV29-1, with a possible D match to TRBD1 (5 bases). Germline V CDR1 and CDR2: SQVTM, ANQGSEA. Trimming removed 1 base from V and 6 bases from J, with 13 bases in between. This CDR3 contains 14 residues. The DNA for the CDR3 is TGCAGCGTTGAAGTCCGGGGCAAAGTAAACACCATATATTTT. Protein: CSVEVRGKVNTIYF.

The CDR3 nucleotides read TGTGCCAGCAGCGTGATCCCAGGCAGGGGGTACGAGACCTACAATGAGCAGTTCTTC. It translates to CASSVIPGRGYETYNEQFF. The rearrangement joins TRBV11-3 to TRBJ2-1; 7 nucleotides line up with TRBD1. CDR3 length equals 19 residues. Germline lookup yields CDR1 SGHNT and CDR2 YENEEA. Trimming at V came to 5 bases and at J to 2 bases, leaving 18 bases not matched to a gene.

By share, this clone ranks as medium-sized (0.01 to 0.1%). The rearrangement joins TRBV11-3 to TRBJ1-6, with no clear D. V gave up 5 bases and J gave up 7 bases, with 15 bases separating them. Germline V gene sequence: CDR1 SGHNT, CDR2 YENEEA. The CDR3 length is 15 residues. The CDR3 DNA is TGTGCCAGCAGCCGCGGACGGTCGCTGAATTCACCCCTCCACTTT. Amino acids: CASSRGRSLNSPLHF.

The gene calls are TRBV6-8 and TRBJ1-1, with D possibly being TRBD1 (5 bases). The CDR3 length is 12 residues. Trimming stripped 7 bases from V and 8 bases from J, with 14 bases between. Germline loops: CDR1 MNHGY, CDR2 SAAAGT. The CDR3 reads CASIVGGLEAFF. Written as DNA, the CDR3 is TGTGCCAGCATTGTCGGGGGACTAGAAGCTTTCTTT.

The chain joins TRBV6-7 to TRBJ2-3, with TRBD2 matching 10 bases. TRBV6-7 has ORF status, its function being uncertain. The V gene end was trimmed by 5 bases and the J gene end by 5 bases; junction bases not matched to a gene: 7. The CDR3 has 15 residues. This chain's CDR3 is CASSPSGGRGDTQYF. As DNA, the CDR3 is TGTGCCAGCAGTCCTAGCGGGGGCCGGGGAGATACGCAGTATTTT.